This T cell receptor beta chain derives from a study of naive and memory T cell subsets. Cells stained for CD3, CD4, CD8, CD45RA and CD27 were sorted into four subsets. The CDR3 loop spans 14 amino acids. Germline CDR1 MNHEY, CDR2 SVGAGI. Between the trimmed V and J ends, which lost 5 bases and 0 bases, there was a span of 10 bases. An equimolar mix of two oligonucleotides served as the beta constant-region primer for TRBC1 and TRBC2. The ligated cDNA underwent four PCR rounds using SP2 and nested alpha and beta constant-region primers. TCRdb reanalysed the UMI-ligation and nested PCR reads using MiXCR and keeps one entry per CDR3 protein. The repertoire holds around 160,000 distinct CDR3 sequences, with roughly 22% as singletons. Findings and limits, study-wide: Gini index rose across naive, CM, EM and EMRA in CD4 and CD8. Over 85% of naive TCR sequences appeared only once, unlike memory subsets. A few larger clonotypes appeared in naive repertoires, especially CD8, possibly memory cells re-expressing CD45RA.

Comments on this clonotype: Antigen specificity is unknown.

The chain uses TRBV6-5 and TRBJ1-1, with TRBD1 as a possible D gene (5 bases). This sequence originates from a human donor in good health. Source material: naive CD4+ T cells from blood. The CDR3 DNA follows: TGTGCCAGCAGTACCGGGACGTTGAACACTGAAGCTTTCTTT. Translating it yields CASSTGTLNTEAFF.